This T cell receptor beta chain was documented in a study of blood T cell repertoires in COVID-19 (dated by TCRdb to the early 2020s). With respect to the entire study: The collaborator samples originated in the United States, Italy and Spain and spanned the acute and convalescent phases of COVID-19. The prospective study material was composed of cDNA or gDNA derived from T cells, B-cell-depleted T cells, or PBMCs. Deeply sampled blood TCRbeta repertoires from subjects exposed to, actively infected with, or recovered from COVID-19 were included in the dataset. The repertoires were released in a freely available public database meant as a resource for research on the immune response to SARS-CoV-2. The samples were drawn from two sources: the first 160 participants of the ongoing ImmuneRACE study, and 950 to 1,500 subjects contributed by 6 global collaborators. Sample metadata almost always included a de-identified subject ID, COVID-19 status, age in years and sex. HLA class I and class II types, where available, came from metadata supplied by the sample provider rather than from assay-based typing. What the work shows at the level of the full study, not this receptor alone: The quantity of clinical and demographic metadata differed by source and by participant and was supplied without curation.

The immunoSEQ Assay, a bias-controlled multiplex PCR, was used to amplify TCRbeta CDR3 regions from genomic DNA. Under the source paper's analysis protocol: Within the assay, amplification of reference gene primers was used to estimate how many nucleated cells each sample contained. To quantify the absolute abundance of each unique TCRbeta CDR3 rearrangement, sequence reads were collapsed and filtered. For each sample, productive Simpson clonality was calculated by taking the square root of Simpson's diversity index across productive rearrangements. TCRdb stores this immuneACCESS table with in-frame sequences only. Part of the clones is absent; in the studies checked, under half of the shortfall reflects unresolved V genes, and no reason is known for the rest. Clone size and V and J calls were adopted from that table, with D and trimming inferred from the DNA. Here the sample has hundreds of thousands of clones; about nine tenths occur a single time. Jointly, the top ten make up 1.4% to 1.5% of the sample.

As concerns this clone: Its specific antigen is unknown. No base quality values were provided; no much bigger clone lies one nucleotide off. The identical CDR3 is also encoded by other nucleotide sequences in the sample.

Each collaborating institution followed its own protocols to collect whole blood in K2EDTA tubes. For TCRbeta analysis, collaborator samples were shipped as frozen whole blood, as isolated PBMCs, or as DNA extracted from either sample type. The CDR3 spans 13 residues, from the cysteine through the phenylalanine. The CDR3 DNA has 39 bases and is translated from base 1. Relative to germline, V is 6 bases shorter and J is 1 base shorter, with 9 bases between their ends. The sequence is built from TRBV12-3 or TRBV12-4 and TRBJ1-1; the D gene is unclear. The clonotype originates from a woman aged 25 to 39 with active or convalescent COVID-19. The sequencing sample was made of peripheral blood. The nucleotide sequence reads TGTGCCAGCAGCCTGGCGGGGAACACTGAAGCTTTCTTT. It is translated as CASSLAGNTEAFF.